This TCR beta chain emerged from a study of shared clonotypes between healthy human individuals. About this clone itself: The sample has other DNA sequences that encode this CDR3 too.

Profiled with immunoSEQ multiplex PCR; TCRdb holds only in-frame clones, not every one. The profile shows millions of clones, roughly nine tenths of them singletons. Trimming removed 3 bases from V and 4 bases from J, with 7 bases in between. Germline V gene sequence: CDR1 SEHNR, CDR2 FQNEAQ (reference sequence). The CDR3 runs to 13 residues. The sequenced sample consisted of naive CD4+ T cells sorted from blood. The subset is: CD45RA+ positively selected. The TCR comes from a man aged 18 to 30 in good health. The genes are TRBV7-9 and TRBJ1-3, with D unresolved. CDR3 amino acids: CASSLAGGNTIYF. In DNA form, the CDR3 reads TGTGCCAGCAGCTTGGCAGGCGGAAACACCATATATTTT.